This is a list of T cell receptor beta chains from one sample in a study of blood T cells in healthy people across ages. TCRdb used MiXCR to reprocess the 5' RACE reads, holding one entry per CDR3 protein. Here the sample spans 650,000 to 1,000,000 distinct CDR3 sequences, roughly 34% being singletons. The material sequenced was blood. The receptors were sampled from a man aged 18 to 30 in good health. The CDR3 runs from the conserved cysteine through the conserved F or W. The order of the fields is V gene, J gene, CDR3 length, D gene, clone size, CDR3 protein, CDR3 DNA. The D gene is left open where the match is weak. The size of a clone is reported for some rows only, either as once, few or many, or as a class for expanded clones.

v_call: TRBV20-1
j_call: TRBJ2-5
cdr3_length: 13
d_call: .
clone_size: few
cdr3_aa: CSARRARAETQYF
cdr3_nt: TGCAGTGCTAGGAGGGCGAGAGCAGAGACCCAGTACTTC

v_call: TRBV29-1
j_call: TRBJ1-6
cdr3_length: 13
d_call: .
clone_size: .
cdr3_aa: CSVGTDSDSPLHF
cdr3_nt: TGCAGCGTTGGGACAGATAGTGATTCACCCCTCCACTTT

v_call: TRBV7-2
j_call: TRBJ2-5
cdr3_length: 12
d_call: .
clone_size: .
cdr3_aa: CASRTIQETQYF
cdr3_nt: TGTGCCAGCAGAACAATTCAAGAGACCCAGTACTTC

v_call: TRBV15
j_call: TRBJ2-2
cdr3_length: 15
d_call: .
clone_size: .
cdr3_aa: CATSRETDRTGELFF
cdr3_nt: TGTGCCACCAGCAGGGAGACAGATCGAACCGGGGAGCTGTTTTTT

v_call: TRBV11-2
j_call: TRBJ2-4
cdr3_length: 16
d_call: .
clone_size: .
cdr3_aa: CASSLGFGGLMNEQYF
cdr3_nt: TGTGCCAGCAGCTTAGGCTTCGGGGGACTTATGAATGAGCAGTACTTC

v_call: TRBV29-1
j_call: TRBJ2-7
cdr3_length: 16
d_call: TRBD1
clone_size: .
cdr3_aa: CSVEWGNRGGSYEQYF
cdr3_nt: TGCAGCGTTGAATGGGGGAACAGGGGTGGTTCCTACGAGCAGTACTTC

v_call: TRBV24-1
j_call: TRBJ2-7
cdr3_length: 15
d_call: .
clone_size: few
cdr3_aa: CATSDFRTSSYEQYF
cdr3_nt: TGTGCCACCAGTGATTTTCGGACAAGCTCCTACGAGCAGTACTTC

v_call: TRBV5-6
j_call: TRBJ1-2
cdr3_length: 16
d_call: TRBD1
clone_size: .
cdr3_aa: CASTLGVGQEVYGYTF
cdr3_nt: TGTGCCAGCACTCTTGGTGTAGGACAGGAAGTGTATGGCTACACCTTC

v_call: TRBV18
j_call: TRBJ1-4
cdr3_length: 16
d_call: TRBD1
clone_size: few
cdr3_aa: CASSRGQGLKFEKLFF
cdr3_nt: TGTGCCAGCTCACGAGGACAGGGACTAAAATTTGAAAAACTGTTTTTT

v_call: TRBV14
j_call: TRBJ2-3
cdr3_length: 15
d_call: TRBD2
clone_size: few
cdr3_aa: CASSPRGAHTDTQYF
cdr3_nt: TGTGCCAGCAGCCCGCGGGGGGCCCACACAGATACGCAGTATTTT